This T cell receptor (beta chain) was retrieved from a study of CXCR3-negative and CXCR3-positive naive CD8 T cells. General study findings and limits: Higher TRB CDR3 hydrophobicity marked CXCR3-positive naive cells relative to CXCR3-negative naive cells. Cryopreservation partially lowered CXCR3 expression, so most assays used fresh PBMCs.

Definition of naive CD8+ T cells rested on a CD45RO-CCR7+CD27+CD95- profile. Details on this clonotype: The target antigen is unknown.

Libraries of TRB cDNA were made by 5' RACE and carried UMIs. TCRdb reprocessed the 5' RACE reads and stores each CDR3 protein as one record, lacking DNA. The table lists about 63,000 distinct CDR3 sequences. There are 12 residues in the CDR3. Germline CDR1 SEHNR, CDR2 FQNEAQ (reference sequence). Sequencing was carried out using naive CXCR3+ CD8+ T cells from blood. Documented subset: CD45RO-CCR7+CD27+CD95- naive CD8+ T cells expressing CXCR3 (TNR3+). The receptor comes from a human donor in good health. Some clones in this sample may be carry-over from other donors' samples. The rearrangement joins TRBV7-9 to TRBJ2-7; TCRdb's assignment of TRBD1 cannot be checked, as there is no DNA. The CDR3 here is CASTGVPYEQYF.